The next 16 T cell receptor beta chains were all read from a single sample in a study of OX40 agonist ivuxolimab in advanced cancers. Sequencing was performed with immunoSEQ multiplex PCR; in TCRdb, only in-frame clones are kept and a portion is missing. The profile shows approximately 70,000 clones, around 84% of them singletons. This sample comprised CD4+ or CD8+ T cells sorted from blood, obtained in a trial of the OX40 agonist ivuxolimab. The receptor source for this set is an adult with an advanced solid tumor such as melanoma, head and neck, liver or kidney cancer.

The chain recombines TRBV4-2 with TRBJ1-5, with 10 bases fitting TRBD1. V trimming: 1 base; J trimming: 10 bases; junction bases outside the gene matches: 7. CDR1 is LGHNA and CDR2 is YNFKEQ in the germline V gene. The CDR3 totals 15 residues. The CDR3 reads CASSQVRDRGAPQHF. The DNA of the CDR3 is TGTGCCAGCAGCCAAGTACGGGACAGGGGCGCTCCCCAGCATTTT.

The sample holds a few counts of this clone. The V and J genes are TRBV12-5 and TRBJ2-3; 9 bases are a match to TRBD2. Germline V gene sequence: CDR1 LGHNT, CDR2 FRNRAP. Trimming removed 2 bases from V and 2 bases from J; junction bases left unmatched: 5. CDR3 size: 16 residues. Written as DNA, the CDR3 is TGTGCTAGTGGTTTGAAGCTAGCGGGATCCACAGATACGCAGTATTTT. It codes for CASGLKLAGSTDTQYF.

This chain links TRBV10-1 with TRBJ1-2; D is undetermined. The CDR3 totals 12 residues. V dropped 7 bases and J dropped 5 bases, with 11 bases sitting between them. From germline, CDR1 is WNHNN and CDR2 SYGVQD (reference sequence). The CDR3 DNA follows: TGCGCCAGCACCTTTCTTCCATATGGCTACACCTTC. It specifies CASTFLPYGYTF.

In this sample, this clone turned up a few times. The V call is TRBV2, the J call TRBJ1-2, with D hard to call. The germline gives CDR1 SNHLY, CDR2 FYNNEI. The CDR3 covers 13 residues. The ends were cut back, 1 base at V and 8 bases at J, with 11 bases in the middle. The CDR3 nucleotides read TGTGCCAGCAGTGAAGTGGCCGTGGGCGGCTACACCTTC. It encodes CASSEVAVGGYTF. The variable domain in full, completed from reference TRBV2 and TRBJ1-2, reads EPEVTQTPSHQVTQMGQEVILRCVPISNHLYFYWYRQILGQKVEFLVSFYNNEISEKSEIFDDQFSVERPDGSNFTLKIRSTKLEDSAMYFCASSEVAVGGYTFGSGTRLTVV.

The V call is TRBV2, the J call TRBJ2-5, with TRBD1 identical over 7 bases. There are 16 residues in the CDR3. V was clipped by 4 bases and J by 1 base; unmatched bases: 9. Per the germline V gene, CDR1 is SNHLY and CDR2 is FYNNEI. The CDR3 here is CASSVSRRDSQETQYF. CDR3 nucleotides: TGTGCCAGCAGTGTTAGTAGACGGGACAGCCAAGAGACCCAGTACTTC.

The chain has TRBV4-2 and TRBJ2-5, with D maybe TRBD2 (5 bases). CDR1 is LGHNA and CDR2 is YNFKEQ in the germline V gene. This CDR3 contains 15 residues. Trimming left V 5 bases short and J 0 bases short, with 13 bases between. CDR3 nucleotide sequence: TGTGCCAGCAGCTTAGCGCAGGAGTACCAAGAGACCCAGTACTTC. Protein: CASSLAQEYQETQYF.

The chain couples TRBV30 to TRBJ2-4, with 7 bases lining up with TRBD1. V dropped 3 bases and J dropped 3; count of bases not matched to a gene: 14. The length of the CDR3 is 17 residues. Germline V gene lookup returns CDR1 GTSNPN and CDR2 SVGIG (reference sequence). CDR3 sequence: CAWRFKQGTNGKNIQYF. In DNA, the CDR3 is TGTGCCTGGAGATTCAAACAGGGGACGAATGGCAAAAACATTCAGTACTTC.

V is TRBV5-6 and J is TRBJ2-2; no reliable D call. Per germline, CDR1 SGHDT and CDR2 YYEEEE. This CDR3 has 15 residues. The V end was cut by 0 bases, the J end by 0 bases, with 6 bases between. CDR3 DNA sequence: TGTGCCAGCAGCTTGGGTGGGGCGAACACCGGGGAGCTGTTTTTT. It is translated as CASSLGGANTGELFF.

This chain links TRBV30 with TRBJ1-2, with a possible D match to TRBD1 (6 bases). Germline CDR1 is GTSNPN and CDR2 is SVGIG (reference sequence). V gave up 6 bases and J gave up 0 bases, with 11 bases separating them. The CDR3 has 13 residues. The CDR3 nucleotides read TGTGCCTGTATCAGGGGAGCTAACTATGGCTACACCTTC. Translating gives CACIRGANYGYTF.

The chain recombines TRBV28 with TRBJ2-7; D possibly corresponds to TRBD2 (7 bases). The CDR3 has 17 residues. CDR1 and CDR2 (germline): MDHEN, SYDVKM. Trimming pared 6 bases from V and 4 bases from J, leaving 25 bases between. The CDR3 protein is CASSPRAWRGGRYEQYV. In nucleotides, the CDR3 is TGTGCCAGCAGCCCACGTGCCTGGAGGGGGGGTAGATACGAGCAGTACGTC.

The rearrangement links TRBV7-9 to TRBJ2-7, with D perhaps TRBD1 or TRBD2 (6 bases each). The CDR3 has 14 amino acids. Between the trimmed V and J ends, which lost 2 bases and 5 bases, there was a span of 13 bases. CDR1 is SEHNR and CDR2 is FQNEAQ in the germline V gene (reference sequence). CDR3 residues: CASSLTGALDEQYF. CDR3 coding DNA: TGTGCCAGCAGCTTAACGGGGGCGTTGGACGAGCAGTACTTC.

The V and J genes are TRBV5-1 and TRBJ1-2; TRBD1 is a possible D gene (6 bases). From germline, CDR1 is SGHRS and CDR2 YFSETQ. Trimming removed 0 bases from V and 3 bases from J, with 9 bases in between. The CDR3 contains 14 residues. The CDR3 sequence is CASSLDRDYYGYTF. The DNA for the CDR3 is TGCGCCAGCAGCTTGGACAGGGATTACTATGGCTACACCTTC.

The chain couples TRBV11-2 to TRBJ1-4; tentative D call: TRBD1 (5 bases). There are 16 residues in the CDR3. The germline CDR1 and CDR2 sequences are SGHAT and FQNNGV. V lost 5 bases, J lost 0 bases, and 13 bases lay in between. The CDR3 nucleotides read TGTGCCAGCAGCGGGGGACGGCTTGCAACTAATGAAAAACTGTTTTTT. Translated, it gives CASSGGRLATNEKLFF.

This sequence joins TRBV5-1 and TRBJ1-1; 7 bases fit TRBD1. The CDR3 covers 13 residues. J was trimmed by 4 bases and V by 6 bases; bases with no gene match: 6. From germline, CDR1 is SGHRS and CDR2 YFSETQ. The CDR3 nucleotides read TGCGCCAGCAATGACAGGGAGGGCACTGAAGCTTTCTTT. This gives the protein CASNDREGTEAFF.

In this sample, this clone turned up once. The chain employs TRBV18 and TRBJ2-7; D is possibly TRBD2 (6 bases). Trimming removed 3 bases at V and 1 base at J, with 13 bases between. Germline V gene sequence: CDR1 KGHSH, CDR2 LQKENI. This CDR3 region has 15 residues. This chain's CDR3 is CASSPSGGLSYEQYF. The CDR3 DNA reads as TGTGCCAGCTCACCCTCTGGGGGGTTATCCTACGAGCAGTACTTC.

J is TRBJ2-5 and V is TRBV7-9, with D unresolved. Germline V gene data show CDR1 as SEHNR and CDR2 as FQNEAQ (reference sequence). The length of the CDR3 is 13 residues. The V and J ends lost 5 bases and 7 bases respectively, with 14 bases between them. The CDR3 is CASSLRTEGTQYF. The CDR3 DNA reads as TGTGCCAGCAGCCTTCGGACGGAAGGGACCCAGTACTTC.